What follows are 22 T cell receptor beta chains derived from one specimen sequenced in a study of T cells in Graves' hyperthyroidism and ophthalmopathy. RNA transcripts yielded amplified TCR beta CDR3 regions. RT-PCR in the first round (using the HTBI primer set) targeted the TCR CDR3. TCRdb re-derived calls from the multiplex PCR reads in MiXCR, one entry per CDR3 protein. Of approximately 400,000 distinct CDR3 sequences listed, about 14% were seen once; the top ten hold around 19%. The sample consisted of blood. The receptor set was obtained from a woman younger than 45 with Graves' ophthalmopathy.

The rearrangement joins TRBV28 to TRBJ2-2; 9 bases line up with TRBD1. CDR1 is MDHEN and CDR2 is SYDVKM in the germline V gene. This CDR3 spans 16 amino acids. V shed 6 bases and J 7 bases; nucleotides not matched to a gene: 12. The CDR3 region is CASSTGGAWDGGELFF. As DNA, the CDR3 is TGTGCCAGCAGCACAGGGGGCGCTTGGGACGGCGGGGAGCTGTTTTTT.

Many counts were recorded for this clonotype. The CDR3 DNA sequence: TGTGCCAGCAGCTTAGGCAGGTTTTACTATGGCTACACCTTC. It translates to CASSLGRFYYGYTF. The genes are TRBV13 and TRBJ1-2, with D uncertain. V was pared by 0 bases and J by 3 bases, with 8 bases between. The V gene's germline CDR1 is PRHDT and CDR2 FYEKMQ (reference sequence). The CDR3 is made up of 14 amino acids.

In regard to this clonotype: Just one base apart from a much larger clone, this may be a read error. This chain joins TRBV14 and TRBJ1-4, with 11 positions matching TRBD1. The CDR3 covers 16 residues. Germline CDR1 and CDR2: SGHDN and FVKESK. V shed 1 base and J 8 bases; nucleotides not matched to a gene: 6. For the CDR3, the DNA is TGTGCCAGCAGCCAAGGTTTGGGACAGGGGGACGAAAAACTGTTTTTT. Residues: CASSQGLGQGDEKLFF.

The chain recombines TRBV25-1 with TRBJ2-3, with TRBD1 matching over 10 bases. The CDR3 is made up of 18 amino acids. V dropped 1 base and J dropped 4; count of bases not matched to a gene: 11. The germline V gene encodes CDR1 MGHDK and CDR2 SYGVNS. The chain's CDR3 is CASSELGGTGVLPDTQYF. The CDR3 nucleotides read TGTGCCAGCAGTGAATTGGGGGGGACAGGGGTGTTGCCAGATACGCAGTATTTT.

This clonotype was recorded at least ten times. The rearrangement joins TRBV27 to TRBJ2-1; maybe TRBD1 (5 bases). The germline V gene has CDR1 MNHEY and CDR2 SMNVEV (reference sequence). The CDR3 sequence is 14 residues long. The V and J ends lost 8 bases and 10 bases respectively, with 21 bases between them. CDR3 region: CASHAPATPGEQFF. The CDR3 nucleotides read TGTGCCAGCCACGCGCCGGCCACTCCAGGGGAGCAGTTCTTC.

The genes are TRBV9 and TRBJ1-5, with TRBD1 as a possible D gene (5 bases). The CDR3 covers 15 residues. Germline values: CDR1 SGDLS, CDR2 YYNGEE. The germline V and J ends were trimmed by 3 bases and 0 bases, with 10 bases remaining between them. The CDR3 sequence is CASSASGDSNQPQHF. CDR3 nucleotide sequence: TGTGCCAGCAGCGCCTCGGGGGATAGCAATCAGCCCCAGCATTTT.

Turning to this clonotype: This may come from a read error, since a much larger clone is one base off. Here the CDR3 reads CASSSGFSPPHF. CDR3 nucleotides: TGTGCCAGCAGTTCAGGGTTTTCACCCCCCCACTTT. The V gene is TRBV3-1, the J gene TRBJ1-6, with D possibly being TRBD1 (5 bases). Germline V lookup: CDR1 LGHDT, CDR2 YNNKEL (reference sequence). This CDR3 has 12 residues.

The table lists this clonotype with many counts. J is TRBJ1-5 and V is TRBV12-5; D may be TRBD1 (5 bases). Trimming pared 6 bases from V and 7 bases from J, leaving 16 bases between. This CDR3 spans 14 amino acids. Looked up from germline, CDR1 is LGHNT and CDR2 is FRNRAP. This chain's CDR3 is CASGATGEVQPQHF. The CDR3 bases are TGTGCTAGTGGCGCAACAGGTGAGGTACAGCCCCAGCATTTT.

This clonotype was detected many times. The chain links TRBV30 to TRBJ1-2; D gene ambiguous. Trimming pared 4 bases from V and 0 bases from J, leaving 6 bases between. Germline V gene data show CDR1 as GTSNPN and CDR2 as SVGIG (reference sequence). The CDR3 is made up of 12 amino acids. The CDR3 is CAWKHTNYGYTF. CDR3 in DNA: TGTGCCTGGAAGCATACTAACTATGGCTACACCTTC.

This clonotype was detected only once. The chain is built from TRBV5-5 and TRBJ1-5; D is unresolved. V lost 2 bases and J lost 2, with 8 bases in between. The CDR3 extends over 14 amino acids. Per germline, CDR1 SGHKS and CDR2 YYEKEE (reference sequence). CDR3 amino acids: CASSLAFGNQPQHF. For the CDR3, the DNA is TGTGCCAGCAGCTTAGCTTTCGGCAATCAGCCCCAGCATTTT.

This clonotype was seen at least ten times. A junction boundary mismatches the germline segment, possibly from a read error. The CDR3 DNA reads as TGCAGTGCCAGAGGACAGGGAGCGGAGACCCAGTACTTC. Amino acid sequence: CSARGQGAETQYF. The rearrangement joins TRBV20-1 to TRBJ2-5; 8 bases agree with TRBD1. CDR3 length: 13 residues. Germline CDR1 and CDR2: DFQATT and SNEGSKA (reference sequence).

Points on this clonotype: A read error is possible here, since a much larger clone lies one base away. This chain links TRBV3-1 with TRBJ1-6; 8 bases align to TRBD1. The CDR3 extends over 15 amino acids. Germline assignment: CDR1 LGHDT and CDR2 YNNKEL (reference sequence). CDR3 amino acids: CASSLGTGSNSPPHF. CDR3 nucleotides: TGTGCCAGCAGCCTCGGGACAGGCAGTAATTCACCCCCCCACTTT.

The rearrangement joins TRBV6-1 to TRBJ2-7; D ambiguous. The length of the CDR3 is 12 residues. Germline V gene data show CDR1 as MNHNS and CDR2 as SASEGT. With 2 bases removed from V and 4 bases from J, the gap between germline ends came to 6 bases. The chain's CDR3 is CASSEPTYEQYF. The CDR3 DNA reads as TGTGCCAGCAGTGAACCTACATACGAGCAGTACTTC.

This clonotype has at least ten counts. The chain links TRBV10-2 to TRBJ2-3, with D possibly TRBD2 on 5 matching bases. Trimming removed 6 bases at V and 6 bases at J, with 16 bases between. The CDR3 consists of 14 residues. CDR1 and CDR2 (germline): WSHSY, SAAADI. CDR3 protein: CASRLAGGQDTQYF. In DNA form, the CDR3 reads TGCGCCAGCAGGCTGGCAGGAGGCCAGGATACGCAGTATTTT.

With regard to this clonotype: This may stem from a read error, because a much larger clone lies one nucleotide away. The chain links TRBV5-5 to TRBJ1-1; D gene uncertain. Germline CDR1 reads SGHKS; CDR2 reads YYEKEE (reference sequence). The CDR3 sequence is 16 residues long. Trimming took 2 bases from V and 3 from J, leaving 17 bases between them. CDR3 coding DNA: TGTGCCAGCAGCTTTGGGTTTGGTCAGATGGACACTGAAGCTTTCTTT. This sequence encodes CASSFGFGQMDTEAFF.

The table lists this clonotype with a few counts. The chain combines TRBV9 with TRBJ2-1; possibly TRBD1 for D (5 bases). Germline assignment: CDR1 SGDLS and CDR2 YYNGEE. The length of the CDR3 is 13 residues. The V gene lost 0 bases and the J gene lost 4 bases, with 5 bases spanning the gap. CDR3 amino acids: CASSVGQYNEQFF. The CDR3 region has the DNA TGTGCCAGCAGCGTAGGACAGTACAATGAGCAGTTCTTC.

This clonotype was picked up a small number of times. The chain uses TRBV29-1 and TRBJ1-4; no clear D. The germline gives CDR1 SQVTM, CDR2 ANQGSEA. V lost 3 bases and J 1 base, leaving 18 bases between the germline ends. The CDR3 contains 17 residues. For the CDR3, the DNA is TGCAGCGTTGACCGCGTTTCGGGGTCAGGAACTAATGAAAAACTGTTTTTT. Protein: CSVDRVSGSGTNEKLFF.

This clonotype appeared many times. The chain employs TRBV6-1 and TRBJ1-2; tentative D call: TRBD1 (5 bases). The CDR3 contains 13 residues. Germline-derived CDR1 and CDR2 are MNHNS and SASEGT. Trimming stripped 2 bases from V and 8 bases from J, with 12 bases between. CDR3: CASSEHRSQGYTF. The CDR3 bases are TGTGCCAGCAGTGAACACAGGTCTCAAGGCTACACCTTC.

This clonotype was counted ten times or more. DNA of the CDR3: TGTGCCAGCAGCTTGACAGGGCTGAACACTGAAGCTTTCTTT. Its translation: CASSLTGLNTEAFF. This chain joins TRBV11-2 and TRBJ1-1, with 7 bases that match TRBD1. V gave up 3 bases and J gave up 0 bases; unmatched junction bases: 1. Germline loops: CDR1 SGHAT, CDR2 FQNNGV. This CDR3 has 14 residues.

This clonotype was detected ten times or more. The junction shows a germline mismatch at one end, possibly a read error. Here the CDR3 DNA reads TGTGCCAGCAGCGTAGGGACAACCTCTGGCTATGGCTACACCTTC. Its translation is CASSVGTTSGYGYTF. This chain joins TRBV13 and TRBJ1-2, with TRBD1 as a possible D gene (6 bases). Germline CDR1 and CDR2: PRHDT and FYEKMQ (reference sequence). The CDR3 length is 15 residues.

This clonotype was counted many times. The chain links TRBV7-9 to TRBJ1-1; no definite D call. This CDR3 contains 14 residues. V lost 4 bases and J 5 bases, leaving 14 bases between the germline ends. CDR1 and CDR2 (germline): SEHNR, FQNEAQ (reference sequence). The CDR3 loop is CASSYLVSRTEAFF. The CDR3 DNA sequence: TGTGCCAGCAGCTACTTGGTTTCGAGGACTGAAGCTTTCTTT.

This clonotype has just a few counts. V gene TRBV10-2 combines with J gene TRBJ2-3; 7 positions agree with TRBD2. This CDR3 has 16 amino acids. Germline trimming cut 4 bases from V and 3 bases from J; bases unmatched to any gene: 10. Germline-derived CDR1 and CDR2 are WSHSY and SAAADI. In DNA, the CDR3 is TGCGCCAGCAGTGGCGGACCCAGCGGGGAGACAGATACGCAGTATTTT. This gives the protein CASSGGPSGETDTQYF.